Listed below are T cell receptor beta chains from one sample, sequenced in a study of T cell repertoires in cytomegalovirus infection. TCRdb analysed the reads with MiXCR anew, one entry per CDR3 protein. The table includes about 740,000 distinct CDR3 sequences, less than 40% detected once. The sequencing input was PBMCs. The receptors come from a human donor in good health (CMV status not recorded). Some clones in this sample may be carry-over from other donors' samples. The CDR3 runs from the conserved cysteine through the conserved F or W. Each record gives: J gene, V gene, CDR3 protein.

j_gene: TRBJ2-1; v_gene: TRBV27; CDR3aa: CASGEGWNYNEQFF
j_gene: TRBJ1-2; v_gene: TRBV9; CDR3aa: CASSVQANYGYTF
j_gene: TRBJ2-6; v_gene: TRBV20-1; CDR3aa: CSARGQAPSGANVLTF
j_gene: TRBJ2-1; v_gene: TRBV7-8; CDR3aa: CASSQSGGPHNEQFF
j_gene: TRBJ2-7; v_gene: TRBV28; CDR3aa: CASSFSGTSVYEQYF
j_gene: TRBJ1-2; v_gene: TRBV28; CDR3aa: CASSLVPLNSYGYTF
j_gene: TRBJ2-1; v_gene: TRBV7-9; CDR3aa: CASSAGPRNHNEQFF
j_gene: TRBJ1-1; v_gene: TRBV12-3/TRBV12-4; CDR3aa: CASTYGRGWDTEAFF
j_gene: TRBJ2-2; v_gene: TRBV4-2; CDR3aa: CASSQKRDVANTGELFF
j_gene: TRBJ2-5; v_gene: TRBV25-1; CDR3aa: CASSVSGSQETQYF
j_gene: TRBJ2-5; v_gene: TRBV6-6; CDR3aa: CASSLGPEETQYF
j_gene: TRBJ1-3; v_gene: TRBV7-9; CDR3aa: CASSFHGAGNTIYF
j_gene: TRBJ1-5; v_gene: TRBV28; CDR3aa: CASSLEEGNQPQHF
j_gene: TRBJ2-7; v_gene: TRBV6-2/TRBV6-3; CDR3aa: CASSQNIASRRHQYF
j_gene: TRBJ1-2; v_gene: TRBV6-1; CDR3aa: CASSEAPPLDGDYGYTF
j_gene: TRBJ2-3; v_gene: TRBV7-9; CDR3aa: CASSLGDRGDTQYF
j_gene: TRBJ2-1; v_gene: TRBV6-6; CDR3aa: CASQLLAMGEQFF
j_gene: TRBJ2-1; v_gene: TRBV12-3/TRBV12-4; CDR3aa: CASRGGGWLDEQFF
j_gene: TRBJ2-7; v_gene: TRBV27; CDR3aa: CASRSEVRQYF
j_gene: TRBJ2-3; v_gene: TRBV20-1; CDR3aa: CSARGPIAGGRTDTQYF
j_gene: TRBJ1-4; v_gene: TRBV19; CDR3aa: CASSMLERTTNEKLFF
j_gene: TRBJ1-1; v_gene: TRBV11-3; CDR3aa: CASSLGGQRNTEAFF
j_gene: TRBJ2-1; v_gene: TRBV5-6; CDR3aa: CASSLNERGAYNEQFF
j_gene: TRBJ1-5; v_gene: TRBV19; CDR3aa: CASRDRPPDNQPQHF